This T cell receptor (beta chain) derives from a study of cytomegalovirus exposure and HLA in healthy donors. Note on this clone: The antigen is undetermined. The junction and the germline gene differ at one end; a read error may be behind it.

The CDR3 has 12 residues. Germline V lookup: CDR1 SSHAT, CDR2 FNYEAQ (reference sequence). PCR amplification relied on 60 Vbeta primers (plus 13 Jbeta primers). TCRdb keeps only in-frame clones here, not all; method: immunoSEQ multiplex PCR. The profile shows some 140,000 clones, roughly three quarters of them singletons. Overall study results and limits: Later work showed greater clonal expansion in HLA-associated TCR beta chains than in equally common others. The study listed some 160 cytomegalovirus-associated TCR beta chains.

The sequence derives from a man aged 25-45 years in good health and CMV-seropositive. Input material: PBMCs. J is TRBJ2-2 and V is TRBV7-7; weak D call: TRBD2 (5 bases). The CDR3 DNA reads TGTGCTAGCAGCCCGGGGACCGGGGAGCTGTTTTTT. It is translated as CASSPGTGELFF.